Included here is one T cell receptor (beta chain) sequence, with context. The record originates from a study of blood T cells in healthy people across ages. It was with a sample-barcoded 5' primer and a J-beta primer mix that a second PCR of roughly 6 to 11 cycles was run. TCRdb ran MiXCR on the 5' RACE reads and lists one entry per CDR3 protein. The table lists some 860,000 distinct CDR3 sequences, roughly 50% of them singletons. CDR3 length equals 12 residues. Germline CDR1 reads PRHDT; CDR2 reads FYEKMQ (reference sequence). Trimming took off 6 bases at V and 0 bases at J, with 5 bases between the two ends.

The receptor was isolated from a man aged 35-49 years in good health. The sequenced sample consisted of blood. This rearrangement joins TRBV13 to TRBJ1-1; D is possibly TRBD1 (5 bases). The chain's CDR3 is CASRDMNTEAFF. CDR3 coding DNA: TGTGCCAGCAGGGACATGAACACTGAAGCTTTCTTT.